The present T cell receptor beta chain was sequenced within a study of cytomegalovirus exposure and HLA in healthy donors (dated by TCRdb to 2015 to 2018). For context, the study as a whole: In an earlier analysis of 450 to 750 of the donors, 250 to 350 Gb of sequence data and 95 million to 130 million unique TCR beta sequences from about 179 million T cells were reported. An earlier analysis of 500 to 750 of the donors applied high-throughput TCR beta sequencing to assess whether each TCR beta V gene segment acted as functional or pseudogenic. The study profiled the T cell repertoires of 550 to 700 subjects by immunosequencing and related them to cytomegalovirus serostatus. Four or five DR-DQ haplotypes were handled as single units for association and clustering, since linkage in the cohort was strong. HLA typing included class I and class II loci at four-digit resolution. In a later genetic analysis, genome-wide SNP genotypes for 398 of the 666 donors were used, and that subset was treated as a discovery cohort. Donor age, sex, ethnicity and CMV serostatus were collected together with the repertoire data. Along with the 666-subject first cohort, a separate validation cohort of over a hundred different subjects was used. In a later analysis, previously published TCR beta repertoires from several hundred donors were re-analyzed and high-resolution HLA genotyping was added so that TCR occurrence patterns could be studied. Of the approximately 400 genotyped donors, less than 85% were placed in the genetic ancestry cluster associated with self-reported Caucasian donors. The later analysis used no new phenotypic data to find candidate immune exposures, relying instead on TCR beta sequences and their occurrence across donors. Typing coverage varied by locus: about 620-630 donors for A, B, C, DRB1 and DQB1; 522 for DQA1; more than 600 for DPA1; 400 to 480 for DPB1. On average, roughly 240,000 unique TCR beta nucleotide sequences were sequenced per donor among about 400 genotyped donors of the cohort, with 15% to 20% of those sequences being non-productive. Every discovery cohort repertoire had been produced on one sequencing platform. To predict cytomegalovirus infection status, the study combined high-throughput TCR immunosequencing, statistical association of individual TCRs with disease status, and machine learning. The aim of the study was to test whether cataloging public T cell receptors could identify signatures of past pathogen exposure. An early release covering about 600 HLA-typed donors comprised about 310 gigabases of sequencing data and around 85 million unique TCR sequences. The paper's findings and limits, for the study overall: In a later analysis, the rate of TCR association differed among HLA loci, with DRB1 alleles having the most associated TCRs and HLA-C alleles having the fewest. Because counts were too low, seventeen rarely observed V segments, including chromosome 9 orphons, were left out of the earlier analysis of a few hundred of the donors. The authors suggested that the approach could potentially be generalized to other disease states and immunological phenotypes. In both the original and validation cohorts, the classifier was reported to diagnose cytomegalovirus status with high specificity and sensitivity. A further reported finding was that TCR beta sequences accurately predicted the HLA-A and HLA-B alleles for most subjects in the first cohort. Linkage disequilibrium might explain the correlated functional status among segregating V segments, but an unknown experimental factor could not be excluded. A later analysis reported that several top co-occurrence clusters appeared linked to parvovirus B19, influenza, CMV and Epstein-Barr virus. A later genetic analysis associated a missense DCLRE1C variant with V-gene and J-gene trimming of TCR beta chains, and an independent cohort replicated the association. Some IMGT-functional V segments, including TRBV6-2 and TRBV6-3, could not be distinguished by the 87-base-pair reads and were therefore excluded. In a later analysis, around 17,000 TCR beta sequences were associated with specific HLA alleles at a false discovery rate of 0.05. The sequencing pipeline was judged likely to have produced a cluster of highly shared sequence variants as a technical artifact. A later analysis found that HLA-associated TCR beta chains were more clonally expanded and had lower generation probabilities than equally common non-associated chains. Sequencing depth was assumed to be roughly uniform across donors in the presence/absence analyses, though that assumption may not hold. Only TCR beta chains were sequenced in this cohort, and the absence of alpha or paired-chain data limited detectable features. A later analysis found that most CMV-associated TCR beta chains appeared HLA-restricted, with HLA associations seemingly driven largely by CMV exposure. Across donors, most TCR sequences were observed very rarely, whereas some public TCRs were present in many individuals. In an earlier analysis of some 500 of the donors, most TCR beta V segments were observed in productive rearrangements about 90% or about 30% of the time, broadly matching IMGT annotations. The only immune exposure information available for the cohort was CMV serostatus. In the study, 150 to 200 TCR beta chains were listed as associated with cytomegalovirus. Because HLA typing was unavailable for some donors at each locus, only the typed subset was used in association tests. When HLA alleles, especially DR and DQ, strongly co-occurred, TCR associations were difficult to assign to individual alleles. A few of the identified cytomegalovirus-associated TCR beta chains were confirmed in vitro to be specific for cytomegalovirus antigens. Compared with the 666-donor mean, donors in an Asian-associated ancestry cluster had fewer N-insertions in productive TCRs, according to a later genetic analysis.

Only a few counts were recorded for this clone. It has no known antigen specificity. No quality values exist for individual bases; no much larger clone is one base distant. Taken from the germline V gene, the CDR1 and CDR2 loops are MDHEN and SYDVKM. Trimming takes 3 bases from V and 3 bases from J, and the germline ends sit 11 bases apart. From cysteine to phenylalanine, the CDR3 is 15 amino acids long. This entry keeps only the CDR3 DNA: 45 bases, framed from base 1. The cohort comprised 550 to 700 healthy bone marrow donors. At the time of sampling, all cohort members were nominally healthy, though unrecorded immune exposures were likely present. The donor was CMV seropositive and was included in the group of approximately 300 seropositive cohort members. A peripheral blood sample was collected from each donor, and TCR beta sequencing was performed on peripheral blood mononuclear cells. The Qiagen DNeasy Blood Extraction Kit was used to extract genomic DNA from the blood cell samples.

Receptors were amplified or captured by the immunoSEQ multiplex PCR assay. For the multiplex PCR, a mixture combining 60 forward primers for TCR Vbeta segments and 13 reverse primers for TCR Jbeta segments was used. A multiplex PCR assay on genomic DNA amplified the CDR3 region of rearranged TCR beta genes. Amplified TCR beta libraries were sequenced as 87-base-pair reads on the Illumina HiSeq System. The authors processed their data as follows. In a later analysis, tens of millions of unique TCR beta chains were counted across the roughly 670 repertoires, and approximately 11 million of these chains were shared by at least two donors. A nearest-neighbor algorithm error-corrected the raw reads and collapsed the reads into unique sequences, merging closely related sequences to remove PCR and sequencing errors. To assign V, D and J gene segments, CDR3 sequences were aligned to IMGT reference sequences. For a sequence to be retained, a match of at least six nucleotides was required to both a V gene segment and a J gene segment. Rearrangements were called productive when the CDR3 lacked stop codons and stayed in frame with V and J; all others were non-productive. Following IMGT convention, CDR3 was defined as the stretch from the second conserved V-encoded cysteine up to the conserved J-encoded phenylalanine. Sequences without an unambiguous match to a single V gene segment were excluded from the earlier analysis of several hundred of the donors. An earlier analysis of some 610 of the donors called V segments functional above 56.7% productive rearrangements and segregating when the between-donor standard deviation exceeded 5%. A statistical classification framework was developed to diagnose cytomegalovirus status using the catalog of TCR beta chain sequences. In a later analysis, V and J genes were assigned by comparing TCR nucleotide sequences against IMGT/GENE-DB human TR gene sequences. A later analysis assigned CDR3 sequences and most-parsimonious VDJ recombination scenarios with the TCRdist pipeline. In a later analysis, each TCR beta chain was defined by its CDR3 amino acid sequence together with its V-gene family, and reads lacking a unique V-gene family were excluded. As a way to deal with suspected cross-contamination and a sequencing artifact, a later analysis dropped roughly 620 nucleotide sequences that were highly shared and had low generation probability. In a later analysis, a clonal expansion index was calculated for each public chain from normalized within-repertoire ranks of inferred template counts. A later analysis computed generation probabilities with a VDJ recombination model fitted to out-of-frame rearrangements, and checked the results against IGoR. Hypergeometric tests were used in a later analysis to score TCR-TCR, TCR-HLA and TCR-CMV co-occurrence, with a repertoire-size bias correction applied to the TCR pairs. A later analysis estimated false discovery rates by permuting HLA or CMV assignments 20 times. In a later analysis, co-occurring TCRs were grouped using DBSCAN, with TCRdist sequence similarity added in when clustering inside HLA-allele-positive subsets. Repertoires with fewer than 30,000 or more than 120,000 public chains, plus five repertoires with anomalous nucleotide sharing, were excluded from co-occurrence clustering. The source is immuneACCESS, and TCRdb retained only in-frame sequences with V and J called. Part of the clones is not carried over; for the studies checked, unresolved V genes explain less than half of this, and the remainder is unexplained. V, J and clone size are taken as reported in that table, and D and trimming were inferred from the DNA itself. The sample table shows about 120,000 clones, and approximately 78% are seen once. 2.5% to 3.5% of the sample is held by the ten biggest clonotypes.

This sequence was found in a woman in her twenties or thirties in good health and CMV-seropositive. The receptor chain draws on TRBV28 and TRBJ2-2; TRBD2 could be the D gene, as 6 bases match. Material: PBMCs. Here is the DNA: TGTGCCAGCAGTTTGGAGGGCTACCACACCGGGGAGCTGTTTTTT. It translates to CASSLEGYHTGELFF.